Sequencing of this TCR beta chain was carried out in a study of regulatory T cells in long-lasting Graves disease. For the study at large: Persistent Graves' disease required over 5 years of antithyroid drugs and positive TSH receptor antibodies. Study results and limitations: Exclusively peripheral blood, rather than thyroid tissue, was studied.

Time point given: persistent/refractory GD, antithyroid drugs over 5 years with positive TRAb. With RNA extracted from PBMCs as input, the TCR library was made. Construction of the TCR beta libraries employed iRepertoire HTBI primers in conjunction with Arm-PCR of CDR3 regions. TCRdb reanalysed the multiplex PCR reads using MiXCR and keeps one entry per CDR3 protein. Found here are over 250,000 distinct CDR3 sequences, around a fifth of them singletons; the top ten hold around 50%. This clonotype showed up many times. The antigen remains unidentified. The CDR3 contains 13 residues. With 3 bases removed from V and 5 bases from J, the gap between germline ends came to 10 bases. Germline assignment: CDR1 SGHTA and CDR2 FQGNSA.

This clonotype was obtained from a female donor with Graves disease. This sample comprised peripheral blood mononuclear cells (PBMCs), obtained when the disease was refractory, from a patient treated with antithyroid drugs. The chain joins TRBV7-2 to TRBJ1-1; weak D call: TRBD1 (6 bases). The CDR3 loop is CASSLDTGTEAFF. DNA of the CDR3: TGTGCCAGCAGCTTGGATACAGGGACTGAAGCTTTCTTT.